The subject of this entry is one T cell receptor (beta chain). The data are from a study of T cell changes during pregnancy in multiple sclerosis. Only in-frame clones appear in the TCRdb table, and some are missing; sequencing was by immunoSEQ multiplex PCR. The sample lists about 80,000 clones; about 90% were seen once. Germline V gene sequence: CDR1 SGDLS, CDR2 YYNGEE. V shed 0 bases, J shed 8 bases, and the junction held 10 bases outside the gene matches. The CDR3 spans 15 residues. V usage is TRBV9 and J usage is TRBJ1-2; 7 bases map to TRBD1. This specimen was peripheral blood, taken before pregnancy. The TCR originated in a female donor with multiple sclerosis, enrolled in a pregnancy study. The CDR3 loop is CASSVAQGGPFGYTF. The CDR3 nucleotides read TGTGCCAGCAGCGTAGCTCAGGGGGGCCCTTTCGGCTACACCTTC.